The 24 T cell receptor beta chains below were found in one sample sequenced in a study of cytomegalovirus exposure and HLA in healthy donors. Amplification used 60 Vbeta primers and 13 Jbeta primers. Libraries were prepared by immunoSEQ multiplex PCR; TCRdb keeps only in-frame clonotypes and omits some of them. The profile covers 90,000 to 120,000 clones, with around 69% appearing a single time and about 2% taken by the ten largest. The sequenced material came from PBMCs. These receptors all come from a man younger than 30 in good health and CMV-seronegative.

This chain's CDR3 is CASSATWEQFF. The DNA for the CDR3 is TGTGCCAGCAGCGCAACATGGGAGCAGTTCTTC. This chain connects TRBV7-9 to TRBJ2-1; no reliable D call. Germline V CDR1 and CDR2: SEHNR, FQNEAQ (reference sequence). Trimming left V 5 bases short and J 10 bases short, with 9 bases between. The CDR3 spans 11 residues.

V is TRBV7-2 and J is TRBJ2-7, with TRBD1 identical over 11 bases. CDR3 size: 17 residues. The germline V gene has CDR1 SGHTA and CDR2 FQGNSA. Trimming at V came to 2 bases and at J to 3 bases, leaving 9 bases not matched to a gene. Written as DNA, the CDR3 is TGTGCCAGCAGCTTATTCGTGGGACAGGGGGTACACTACGAGCAGTACTTC. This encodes CASSLFVGQGVHYEQYF. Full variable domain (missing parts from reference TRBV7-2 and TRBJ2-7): GAGVSQSPSNKVTEKGKDVELRCDPISGHTALYWYRQSLGQGLEFLIYFQGNSAPDKSGLPSDRFSAERTGGSVSTLTIQRTQQEDSAVYLCASSLFVGQGVHYEQYFGPGTRLTVT.

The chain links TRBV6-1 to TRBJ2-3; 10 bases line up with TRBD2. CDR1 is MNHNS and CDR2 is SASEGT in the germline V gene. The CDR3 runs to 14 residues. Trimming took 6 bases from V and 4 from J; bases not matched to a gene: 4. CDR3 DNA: TGTGCCAGCAGCTTAGCGGGGGGCCCAGATACGCAGTATTTT. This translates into CASSLAGGPDTQYF.

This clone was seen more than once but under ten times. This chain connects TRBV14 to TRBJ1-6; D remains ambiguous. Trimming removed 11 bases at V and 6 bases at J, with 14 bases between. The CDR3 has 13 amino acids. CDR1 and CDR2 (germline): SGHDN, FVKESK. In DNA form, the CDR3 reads TGTGCCGTCTCACGGGTGGCTAATTCACCCCTCCACTTT. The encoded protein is CAVSRVANSPLHF.

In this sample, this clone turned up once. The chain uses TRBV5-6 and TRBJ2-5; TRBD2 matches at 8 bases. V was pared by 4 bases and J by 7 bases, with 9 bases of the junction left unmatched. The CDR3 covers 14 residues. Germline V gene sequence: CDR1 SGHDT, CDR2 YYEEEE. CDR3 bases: TGTGCCAGCAGCAACCCGGGGGGGGCGCCGACCCAGTACTTC. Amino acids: CASSNPGGAPTQYF.

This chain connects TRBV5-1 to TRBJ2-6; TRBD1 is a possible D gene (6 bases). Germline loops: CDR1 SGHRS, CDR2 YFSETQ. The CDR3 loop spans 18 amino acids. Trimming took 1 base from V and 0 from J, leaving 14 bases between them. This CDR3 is CASSLMHRTVSGANVLTF. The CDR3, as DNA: TGCGCCAGCAGCTTGATGCACCGGACAGTCTCTGGGGCCAACGTCCTGACTTTC. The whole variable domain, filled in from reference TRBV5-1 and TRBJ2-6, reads KAGVTQTPRYLIKTRGQQVTLSCSPISGHRSVSWYQQTPGQGLQFLFEYFSETQRNKGNFPGRFSGRQFSNSRSEMNVSTLELGDSALYLCASSLMHRTVSGANVLTFGAGSRLTVL.

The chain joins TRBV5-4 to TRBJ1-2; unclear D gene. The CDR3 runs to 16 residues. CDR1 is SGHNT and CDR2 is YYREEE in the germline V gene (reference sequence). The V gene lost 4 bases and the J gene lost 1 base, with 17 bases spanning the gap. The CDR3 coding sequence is TGTGCCAGCAGCCTCGAGAGAGCGAGATTTAACTATGGCTACACCTTC. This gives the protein CASSLERARFNYGYTF.

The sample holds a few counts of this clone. CDR3 sequence: CASKGGGTGELFF. Written as DNA, the CDR3 is TGTGCCAGCAAAGGGGGTGGCACCGGGGAGCTGTTTTTT. The gene calls are TRBV6-1 and TRBJ2-2; weak D call: TRBD1 (6 bases). The CDR3 length is 13 residues. Between the trimmed V and J ends, which lost 7 bases and 4 bases, there was a span of 10 bases. CDR1 and CDR2 from the germline V gene are MNHNS and SASEGT.

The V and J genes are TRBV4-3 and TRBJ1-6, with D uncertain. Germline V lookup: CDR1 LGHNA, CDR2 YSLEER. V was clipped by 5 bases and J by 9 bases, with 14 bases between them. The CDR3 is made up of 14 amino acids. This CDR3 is CASSAGQMASPLHF. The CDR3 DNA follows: TGCGCCAGCAGCGCGGGTCAGATGGCTTCACCCCTCCACTTT.

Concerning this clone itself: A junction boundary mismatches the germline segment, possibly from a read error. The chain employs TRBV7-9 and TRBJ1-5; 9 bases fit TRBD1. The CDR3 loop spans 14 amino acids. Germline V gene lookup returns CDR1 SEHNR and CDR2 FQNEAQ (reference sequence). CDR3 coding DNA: TGTTCCAGCAGCTTAACAGGGGGCGATCAGCCCCAGCATTTT. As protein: CSSSLTGGDQPQHF.

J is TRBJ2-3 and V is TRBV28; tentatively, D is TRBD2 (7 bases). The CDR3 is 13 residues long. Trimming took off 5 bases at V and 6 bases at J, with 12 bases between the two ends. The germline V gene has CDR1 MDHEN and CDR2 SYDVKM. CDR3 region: CASSGGGRDTQYF. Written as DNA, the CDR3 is TGTGCCAGCAGTGGGGGGGGGCGGGATACGCAGTATTTT. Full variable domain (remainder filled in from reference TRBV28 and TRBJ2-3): DVKVTQSSRYLVKRTGEKVFLECVQDMDHENMFWYRQDPGLGLRLIYFSYDVKMKEKGDIPEGYSVSREKKERFSLILESASTNQTSMYLCASSGGGRDTQYFGPGTRLTVL.

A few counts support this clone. The CDR3 region is CASRLISQPQHF. CDR3 DNA: TGTGCCAGCAGACTAATCTCTCAGCCCCAGCATTTT. The V and J genes are TRBV28 and TRBJ1-5, with D unclear. This CDR3 comprises 12 residues. CDR1 and CDR2 from the germline V gene are MDHEN and SYDVKM. V lost 6 bases and J lost 6, with 9 bases in between.

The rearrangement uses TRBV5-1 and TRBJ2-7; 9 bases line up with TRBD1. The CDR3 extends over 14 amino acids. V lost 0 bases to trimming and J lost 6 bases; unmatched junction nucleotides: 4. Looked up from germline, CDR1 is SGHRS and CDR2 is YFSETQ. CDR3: CASSLAGTGFEQYF. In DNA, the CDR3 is TGCGCCAGCAGCTTGGCCGGGACAGGGTTCGAGCAGTACTTC.

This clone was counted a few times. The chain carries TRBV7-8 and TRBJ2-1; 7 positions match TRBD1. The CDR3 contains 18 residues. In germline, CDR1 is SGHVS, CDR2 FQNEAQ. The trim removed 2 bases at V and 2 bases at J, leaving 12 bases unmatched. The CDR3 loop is CASSLSRNRGDPYNEQFF. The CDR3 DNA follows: TGTGCCAGCAGCTTATCTCGTAACAGGGGCGATCCCTACAATGAGCAGTTCTTC. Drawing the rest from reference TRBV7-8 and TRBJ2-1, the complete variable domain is GAGVSQSPRYKVAKRGQDVALRCDPISGHVSLFWYQQALGQGPEFLTYFQNEAQLDKSGLPSDRFFAERPEGSVSTLKIQRTQQEDSAVYLCASSLSRNRGDPYNEQFFGPGTRLTVL.

CDR3 protein: CASSLVQGYEQYF. For the CDR3, the DNA is TGCGCCAGCAGCTTAGTACAGGGCTACGAGCAGTACTTC. This chain joins TRBV5-1 and TRBJ2-5; a possible D gene is TRBD1 (6 bases). The J call may not be correct, given that the DNA end is closer to TRBJ2-7. Germline V gene lookup returns CDR1 SGHRS and CDR2 YFSETQ. This CDR3 spans 13 amino acids.

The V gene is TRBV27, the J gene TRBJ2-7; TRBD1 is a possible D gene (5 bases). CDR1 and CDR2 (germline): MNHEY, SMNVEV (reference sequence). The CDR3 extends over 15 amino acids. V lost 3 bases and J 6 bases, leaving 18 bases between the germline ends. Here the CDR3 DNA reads TGTGCCAGCAGTTTTAGGCAGGGTAACCCCTCCGAGCAGTACTTC. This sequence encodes CASSFRQGNPSEQYF.

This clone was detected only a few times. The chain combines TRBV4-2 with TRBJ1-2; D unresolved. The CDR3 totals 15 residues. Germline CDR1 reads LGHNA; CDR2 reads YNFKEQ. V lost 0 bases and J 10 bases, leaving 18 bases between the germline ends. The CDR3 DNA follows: TGTGCCAGCAGCCAAGATTGGGGAGCCTCTATAGACTACACCTTC. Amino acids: CASSQDWGASIDYTF.

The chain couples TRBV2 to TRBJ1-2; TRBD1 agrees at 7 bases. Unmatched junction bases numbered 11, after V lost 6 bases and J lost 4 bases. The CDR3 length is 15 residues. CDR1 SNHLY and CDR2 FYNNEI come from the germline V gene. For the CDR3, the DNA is TGTGCCAGCAGAGGGAACGGAGGGGGCGGCTATGGCTACACCTTC. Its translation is CASRGNGGGGYGYTF.

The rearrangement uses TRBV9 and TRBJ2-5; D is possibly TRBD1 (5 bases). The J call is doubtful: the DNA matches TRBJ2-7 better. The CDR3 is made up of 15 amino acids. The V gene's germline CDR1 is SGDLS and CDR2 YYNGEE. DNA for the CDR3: TGTGCCAGCAGCGTAGCTCAGGGAAGTGCCAACGAGCAGTACTTC. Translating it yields CASSVAQGSANEQYF.

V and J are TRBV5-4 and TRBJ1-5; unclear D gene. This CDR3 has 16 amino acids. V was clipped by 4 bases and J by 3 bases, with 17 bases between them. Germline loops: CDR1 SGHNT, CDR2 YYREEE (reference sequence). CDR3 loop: CASSPGRAGYNQPQHF. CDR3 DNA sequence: TGTGCCAGCAGCCCCGGGCGGGCGGGTTACAATCAGCCCCAGCATTTT.

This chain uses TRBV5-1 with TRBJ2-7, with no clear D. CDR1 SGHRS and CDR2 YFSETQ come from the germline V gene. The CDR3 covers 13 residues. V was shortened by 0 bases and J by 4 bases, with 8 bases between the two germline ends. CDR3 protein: CASSLASFYEQYF. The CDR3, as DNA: TGCGCCAGCAGCTTGGCTAGTTTTTACGAGCAGTACTTC.

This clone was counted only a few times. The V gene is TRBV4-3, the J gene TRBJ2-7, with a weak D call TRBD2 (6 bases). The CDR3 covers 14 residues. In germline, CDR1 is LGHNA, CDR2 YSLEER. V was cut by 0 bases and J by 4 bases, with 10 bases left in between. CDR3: CASSQDRGEYEQYF. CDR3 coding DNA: TGCGCCAGCAGCCAAGATCGCGGGGAATACGAGCAGTACTTC.

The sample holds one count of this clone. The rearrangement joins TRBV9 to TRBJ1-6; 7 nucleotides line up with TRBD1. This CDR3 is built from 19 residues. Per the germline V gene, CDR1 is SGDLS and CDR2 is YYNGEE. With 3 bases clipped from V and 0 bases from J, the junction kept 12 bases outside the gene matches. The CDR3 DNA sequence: TGTGCCAGCAGCGCGCGTCCCGGGACAGAAAGCTCCTATAATTCACCCCTCCACTTT. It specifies CASSARPGTESSYNSPLHF.

CDR3 nucleotides: TGTGCCAGCAGCCCTCTGACTAGACAACAAGAGACCCAGTACTTC. Translation: CASSPLTRQQETQYF. The J gene is TRBJ2-5, the V gene TRBV14, with a weak D call TRBD2 (6 bases). CDR1 is SGHDN, CDR2 FVKESK, per germline. The V and J ends lost 4 bases and 2 bases respectively, with 14 bases between them. This CDR3 comprises 15 residues. Filled out from reference TRBV14 and TRBJ2-5, the complete variable domain reads EAGVTQFPSHSVIEKGQTVTLRCDPISGHDNLYWYRRVMGKEIKFLLHFVKESKQDESGMPNNRFLAERTGGTYSTLKVQPAELEDSGVYFCASSPLTRQQETQYFGPGTRLLVL.